This T cell receptor beta chain was identified in a study of blood T cell repertoires in COVID-19. About the research overall: The origin of the acute and convalescent COVID-19 samples was the United States, Italy and Spain.

Living in under 30 US areas, the participants were between about 18 and 90 years of age. In the original workflow: Amplification with reference gene primers provided the estimates of nucleated cell counts. Data came from immunoSEQ multiplex PCR; TCRdb stores just in-frame clones and leaves some out. The DNA was the basis for D and trimming; V, J and clone size are from that table. This table has around 450,000 clones, roughly nine tenths appearing once. The sample was PBMCs or T cells enriched from blood (not recorded which). The clonotype originates from a woman under 30 with acute COVID-19.

CDR3 bases: TGTGCCAGCAGCTTAGTAGGCGGGGGTCAATCTGGAAACACCATATATTTT. This gives the protein CASSLVGGGQSGNTIYF. The chain is built from TRBV7-2 and TRBJ1-3; D perhaps matches TRBD1 (5 bases). Germline CDR1 and CDR2: SGHTA and FQGNSA. The CDR3 spans 17 residues. Between the trimmed V and J ends, which lost 1 base and 1 base, there was a span of 14 bases.